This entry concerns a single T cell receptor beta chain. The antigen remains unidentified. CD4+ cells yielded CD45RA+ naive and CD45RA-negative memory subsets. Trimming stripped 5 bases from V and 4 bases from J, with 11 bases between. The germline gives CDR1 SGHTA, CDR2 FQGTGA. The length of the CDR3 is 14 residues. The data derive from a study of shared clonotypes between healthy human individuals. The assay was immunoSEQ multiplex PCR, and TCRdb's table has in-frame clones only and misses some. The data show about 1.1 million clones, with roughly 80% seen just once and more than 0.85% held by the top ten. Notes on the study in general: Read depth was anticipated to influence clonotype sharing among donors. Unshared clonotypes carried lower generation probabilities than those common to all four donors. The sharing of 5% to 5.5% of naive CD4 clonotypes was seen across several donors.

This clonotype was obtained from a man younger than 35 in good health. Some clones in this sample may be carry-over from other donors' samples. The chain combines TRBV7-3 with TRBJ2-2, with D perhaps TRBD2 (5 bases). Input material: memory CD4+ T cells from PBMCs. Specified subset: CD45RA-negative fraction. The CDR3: CASSTRHATGELFF. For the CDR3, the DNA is TGTGCCAGCAGCACTAGACACGCCACCGGGGAGCTGTTTTTT.